The 11 T cell receptor beta chains given below trace back to one sample, sequenced in a study of OX40 agonist ivuxolimab in advanced cancers. Assay used: immunoSEQ multiplex PCR; TCRdb lists only in-frame clones, some missing. This table has 34,000 or so clones, 81% appearing once. The specimen was CD4+ or CD8+ T cells sorted from blood, collected in a trial of the OX40 agonist ivuxolimab. These receptors originate from an adult with an advanced solid tumor such as melanoma, head and neck, liver or kidney cancer.

The chain is built from TRBV27 and TRBJ1-3; no reliable D call. Germline CDR1 MNHEY, CDR2 SMNVEV (reference sequence). The CDR3 is 16 residues long. Trimming stripped 1 base from V and 0 bases from J, with 10 bases between. The CDR3 here is CASSLFYSRSGNTIYF. CDR3 nucleotide sequence: TGTGCCAGCAGTTTATTTTACAGTCGCTCTGGAAACACCATATATTTT.

The gene calls are TRBV5-6 and TRBJ2-7, with D tentatively TRBD1 or TRBD2 (5 bases each). The length of the CDR3 is 16 residues. The germline V and J ends were trimmed by 3 bases and 3 bases, with 19 bases remaining between them. Germline CDR1 reads SGHDT; CDR2 reads YYEEEE. The CDR3 region is CASSSGPGTGSYEQYF. CDR3 in DNA: TGTGCCAGCAGCTCCGGCCCCGGGACGGGAAGCTACGAGCAGTACTTC.

This clone occurred once. The CDR3 bases are TGCGCCAGCAGCTTGGGACAGGGGCCGGGGGCCAACGTCCTGACTTTC. It specifies CASSLGQGPGANVLTF. The chain employs TRBV5-1 and TRBJ2-6, with 8 bases lining up with TRBD1. V was clipped by 0 bases and J by 4 bases; unmatched bases: 3. The CDR3 is made up of 16 amino acids. CDR1 SGHRS and CDR2 YFSETQ come from the germline V gene.

In this sample, this clone turned up once. This chain uses TRBV29-1 with TRBJ2-1; 14 bases are a match to TRBD2. Germline lookup yields CDR1 SQVTM and CDR2 ANQGSEA. This CDR3 is 17 amino acids long. The V gene end was trimmed by 6 bases and the J gene end by 2 bases; junction bases not matched to a gene: 9. Written as DNA, the CDR3 is TGCAGCGTCAGGGGACTAGCGGGGGCCTCCACCTACAATGAGCAGTTCTTC. Translated: CSVRGLAGASTYNEQFF.

By proportion, this clone is medium-sized. J is TRBJ1-2 and V is TRBV6-6; no definite D call. The length of the CDR3 is 14 residues. V lost 0 bases to trimming and J lost 5 bases, with 10 bases between them. Germline V gene sequence: CDR1 MNHNY, CDR2 SVGAGI (reference sequence). The CDR3 sequence: CASSYSNSAYGYTF. The DNA for the CDR3 is TGTGCCAGCAGTTACTCGAATTCGGCATATGGCTACACCTTC.

This rearrangement joins TRBV5-6 to TRBJ1-1; D remains ambiguous. The CDR3 runs 15 residues. The V end lost 3 bases, the J end lost 2 bases, and 14 bases lay between the germline ends. Germline loops: CDR1 SGHDT, CDR2 YYEEEE. This CDR3 reads CASSSRGLSNTEAFF. The CDR3 nucleotides read TGTGCCAGCAGCTCCCGAGGACTATCAAACACTGAAGCTTTCTTT.

This clone was counted between two and nine times. V is TRBV29-1 and J is TRBJ2-7; maybe TRBD1 (6 bases). The CDR3 runs 12 residues. CDR1 and CDR2 (germline): SQVTM, ANQGSEA. Trimming pared 6 bases from V and 3 bases from J, leaving 12 bases between. The chain's CDR3 is CSVTGFFYEQYF. The CDR3 DNA follows: TGCAGCGTGACAGGTTTTTTCTACGAGCAGTACTTC.

The rearrangement links TRBV19 to TRBJ2-1, with TRBD1 matching 7 bases. The CDR3 spans 14 residues. V trimming: 4 bases; J trimming: 9 bases; junction bases outside the gene matches: 9. Looked up from germline, CDR1 is LNHDA and CDR2 is SQIVND (reference sequence). The CDR3 nucleotides are TGTGCCAGTAGTAAAGGACAGGATGGGGTTGAGCAGTTCTTC. Translated: CASSKGQDGVEQFF.

CDR3 DNA: TGTGCCAGCAAAGGAAACGCGCTGTGGGAGCAGTACTTC. Protein: CASKGNALWEQYF. V and J are TRBV6-6 and TRBJ2-7; D is unclear. V was shortened by 7 bases and J by 7 bases, with 17 bases between the two germline ends. CDR3 length: 13 residues. Germline V lookup: CDR1 MNHNY, CDR2 SVGAGI (reference sequence).

The V and J genes are TRBV6-1 and TRBJ1-1, with D perhaps matching TRBD1 (5 bases). CDR3 length: 14 amino acids. The germline CDR1 and CDR2 sequences are MNHNS and SASEGT. Trimming shortened V by 3 bases and J by 6 bases, and 14 bases separated the two germline ends. Written as DNA, the CDR3 is TGTGCCAGCAGTGATCGATCAGGGTACTCTGAAGCTTTCTTT. Its protein is CASSDRSGYSEAFF.

The CDR3 DNA reads TGCGCCAGCAGCTTGGCCTACGCCGAGGGGGAGGGCTACACCTTC. This sequence encodes CASSLAYAEGEGYTF. This rearrangement joins TRBV5-1 to TRBJ1-2, with a tentative D call TRBD1 (6 bases). V was pared by 0 bases and J by 8 bases, with 17 bases between. This CDR3 has 15 residues. Germline V gene data show CDR1 as SGHRS and CDR2 as YFSETQ.